The 21 T cell receptor beta chains listed next were all sequenced from one sample in a study of shared clonotypes between healthy human individuals. Produced via immunoSEQ multiplex PCR; TCRdb's table is partial and in-frame only. The sample records some 2,500,000 clones, more than 85% being singletons. The sequencing sample was made of naive CD4+ T cells from PBMCs. Documented subset: CD45RA+ positively selected. All receptors come from a man younger than 35 in good health. Some clones in this sample may be carry-over from other donors' samples.

The genes are TRBV4-1 and TRBJ2-3, with TRBD2 as a possible D gene (5 bases). The length of the CDR3 is 16 residues. V shed 2 bases and J shed 2 bases, with 14 bases lying between them. Germline-derived CDR1 and CDR2 are MGHRA and YSYEKL. The CDR3 DNA reads TGCGCCAGCAGCCAAAGCCCGGGATCCATCACAGATACGCAGTATTTT. It codes for CASSQSPGSITDTQYF.

The chain carries TRBV27 and TRBJ2-3; 7 nucleotides agree with TRBD1. The CDR3 sequence is 15 residues long. V gave up 2 bases and J gave up 2 bases; unmatched junction bases: 4. Germline V gene sequence: CDR1 MNHEY, CDR2 SMNVEV (reference sequence). The CDR3, as DNA: TGTGCCAGCAGTTTAGACAGGGCTTTCACAGATACGCAGTATTTT. This sequence encodes CASSLDRAFTDTQYF.

About this clone: Other DNA sequences in this specimen translate into the identical CDR3. The chain links TRBV11-2 to TRBJ2-2; D gene ambiguous. Germline CDR1 is SGHAT and CDR2 is FQNNGV. The CDR3 runs to 13 residues. Trimming cost V 3 bases and J 0 bases, with 2 bases left between them. In nucleotides, the CDR3 is TGTGCCAGCAGCTTCACGAACACCGGGGAGCTGTTTTTT. It encodes CASSFTNTGELFF.

The rearrangement links TRBV15 to TRBJ1-3, with D uncertain. V gave up 3 bases and J gave up 5 bases, with 11 bases separating them. Germline loops: CDR1 LNHNV, CDR2 YYDKDF (reference sequence). The CDR3 loop spans 14 amino acids. The CDR3 spells CATSRQTLRNTIYF. CDR3 nucleotides: TGTGCCACCAGCAGGCAGACACTTCGAAACACCATATATTTT. The whole variable domain, remainder taken from reference TRBV15 and TRBJ1-3, is DAMVIQNPRYQVTQFGKPVTLSCSQTLNHNVMYWYQQKSSQAPKLLFHYYDKDFNNEADTPDNFQSRRPNTSFCFLDIRSPGLGDTAMYLCATSRQTLRNTIYFGEGSWLTVV.

The J gene is TRBJ2-2, the V gene TRBV7-2, with D possibly being TRBD1 (5 bases). In germline, CDR1 is SGHTA, CDR2 FQGNSA. The length of the CDR3 is 15 residues. V lost 8 bases and J 2 bases, leaving 15 bases between the germline ends. The chain's CDR3 is CASPTGVINTGELFF. The CDR3 coding sequence is TGTGCCAGCCCTACAGGTGTAATAAACACCGGGGAGCTGTTTTTT.

This chain uses TRBV5-1 with TRBJ2-3; TRBD2 might be the D (6 bases). Germline V gives CDR1 SGHRS, CDR2 YFSETQ. Deletions cut 4 bases from V and 2 bases from J, with 17 bases between. This CDR3 spans 16 amino acids. CDR3 loop: CASSHRGGAATDTQYF. The DNA of the CDR3 is TGCGCCAGCAGCCACAGAGGAGGGGCGGCCACAGATACGCAGTATTTT.

This chain joins TRBV5-4 and TRBJ2-7; D call uncertain. This CDR3 is built from 13 residues. V lost 0 bases, J lost 6 bases, and 10 bases lay in between. Looked up from germline, CDR1 is SGHNT and CDR2 is YYREEE (reference sequence). CDR3 bases: TGTGCCAGCAGCTTGGGGCTAGTACGCGAGCAGTACTTC. Translated, it gives CASSLGLVREQYF.

This clone has a single count. The chain links TRBV27 to TRBJ2-5; TRBD2 is a possible D gene (5 bases). Looked up from germline, CDR1 is MNHEY and CDR2 is SMNVEV (reference sequence). Trimming shortened V by 3 bases and J by 1 base, and 9 bases separated the two germline ends. CDR3 length: 14 residues. CDR3 coding DNA: TGTGCCAGCAGTTTGAGGGTTACCCAAGAGACCCAGTACTTC. Its protein is CASSLRVTQETQYF.

The chain links TRBV6-5 to TRBJ2-3; D is perhaps TRBD1 or TRBD2 (5 bases each). CDR1 is MNHEY, CDR2 SVGAGI, per germline. The CDR3 runs 13 residues. V lost 9 bases to trimming and J lost 6 bases, with 16 bases between them. CDR3 bases: TGTGCCAGTAGAGGGGCGGCTAGCGATACGCAGTATTTT. Translation gives CASRGAASDTQYF.

This clone was counted a few times. The V call is TRBV7-9, the J call TRBJ1-1, with no clear D. The V end lost 5 bases, the J end lost 1 base, and 11 bases lay between the germline ends. The CDR3 extends over 14 amino acids. Germline V CDR1 and CDR2: SEHNR, FQNEAQ (reference sequence). The CDR3 DNA is TGTGCCAGCAGCATACACGGGTCGAACACTGAAGCTTTCTTT. It specifies CASSIHGSNTEAFF.

The V gene is TRBV7-8, the J gene TRBJ1-5; D might be TRBD1 (6 bases). Trimming removed 4 bases at V and 2 bases at J, with 12 bases between. This CDR3 contains 15 residues. Germline CDR1 is SGHVS and CDR2 is FQNEAQ. The CDR3 nucleotides are TGTGCCAGCAGCTCACAGGGAACCGGCAATCAGCCCCAGCATTTT. It codes for CASSSQGTGNQPQHF.

Here the CDR3 reads CASSFWDESAFF. The CDR3 DNA follows: TGTGCCAGCAGTTTCTGGGACGAGTCGGCTTTCTTT. The chain employs TRBV28 and TRBJ1-1; D is possibly TRBD1 (5 bases). V lost 3 bases and J 11 bases, leaving 13 bases between the germline ends. The CDR3 length is 12 residues. Germline V lookup: CDR1 MDHEN, CDR2 SYDVKM.

The chain couples TRBV6-5 to TRBJ1-1; D perhaps matches TRBD1 (5 bases). Germline V gene data show CDR1 as MNHEY and CDR2 as SVGAGI. V dropped 11 bases and J dropped 7 bases, with 14 bases sitting between them. The CDR3 contains 11 residues. The chain's CDR3 is CAVTQGNEAFF. CDR3 coding DNA: TGTGCCGTAACCCAGGGTAATGAAGCTTTCTTT.

The table lists this clone with a count of one. The rearrangement uses TRBV15 and TRBJ2-1; TRBD2 matches 10 bases. Unmatched junction bases numbered 12, after V lost 0 bases and J lost 1 base. CDR1 LNHNV and CDR2 YYDKDF come from the germline V gene (reference sequence). This CDR3 has 20 residues. CDR3 region: CATSRDRVLASGSSYNEQFF. For the CDR3, the DNA is TGTGCCACCAGCAGAGATAGGGTCTTAGCTAGCGGGAGTTCCTACAATGAGCAGTTCTTC.

The chain uses TRBV5-1 and TRBJ2-3; 13 bases are a match to TRBD2. The length of the CDR3 is 16 residues. V trimming: 5 bases; J trimming: 8 bases; junction bases outside the gene matches: 11. CDR1 and CDR2 from the germline V gene are SGHRS and YFSETQ. The CDR3 bases are TGCGCCAGCAGACTCGGACTAGCGGGAGAGGGTGGTACGCAGTATTTT. The encoded protein is CASRLGLAGEGGTQYF. The full variable domain, its missing parts supplied by reference TRBV5-1 and TRBJ2-3, is KAGVTQTPRYLIKTRGQQVTLSCSPISGHRSVSWYQQTPGQGLQFLFEYFSETQRNKGNFPGRFSGRQFSNSRSEMNVSTLELGDSALYLCASRLGLAGEGGTQYFGPGTRLTVL.

This clone was seen only once. Other DNA sequences in this specimen translate into the identical CDR3. The chain is built from TRBV7-2 and TRBJ2-2, with D perhaps matching TRBD2 (5 bases). Trimming pared 2 bases from V and 6 bases from J, leaving 10 bases between. The CDR3 runs to 14 residues. Germline assignment: CDR1 SGHTA and CDR2 FQGNSA. The CDR3 protein is CASSLRLAAGELFF. CDR3 DNA: TGTGCCAGCAGCTTACGTCTAGCCGCCGGGGAGCTGTTTTTT.

The chain employs TRBV18 and TRBJ1-1; D is perhaps TRBD1 (5 bases). V was trimmed by 6 bases and J by 4 bases, leaving 27 bases between them. The CDR3 is made up of 18 amino acids. Germline assignment: CDR1 KGHSH and CDR2 LQKENI. CDR3 bases: TGTGCCAGCTCCCCCAGTAGTCGGGGGAGTATGCGGGGCACTGAAGCTTTCTTT. It is translated as CASSPSSRGSMRGTEAFF.

The rearrangement joins TRBV28 to TRBJ1-2; 8 bases fit TRBD1. CDR1 is MDHEN, CDR2 SYDVKM, per germline. V was clipped by 3 bases and J by 8 bases; unmatched bases: 5. The CDR3 has 13 residues. The CDR3 loop reads CASSFRGLGGYTF. The CDR3 coding sequence is TGTGCCAGCAGTTTCAGGGGGCTAGGAGGCTACACCTTC.

The genes are TRBV5-6 and TRBJ2-5; 7 bases are shared with TRBD1. The germline CDR1 and CDR2 sequences are SGHDT and YYEEEE. Germline trimming cut 6 bases from V and 4 bases from J; bases unmatched to any gene: 9. The CDR3 runs to 14 residues. CDR3 in amino acids: CASTSFGTAETQYF. Here the CDR3 DNA reads TGTGCCAGCACCTCTTTTGGGACAGCAGAGACCCAGTACTTC.

The chain is built from TRBV14 and TRBJ1-1; TRBD1 aligns across 8 bases. CDR3 size: 15 residues. Germline assignment: CDR1 SGHDN and CDR2 FVKESK. V gave up 4 bases and J gave up 5 bases; unmatched junction bases: 9. CDR3 nucleotide sequence: TGTGCCAGCAGCCTGGGACAGGTACGGTGGACTGAAGCTTTCTTT. Residues: CASSLGQVRWTEAFF.

The V gene is TRBV4-2, the J gene TRBJ1-4, with 7 bases identical to TRBD1. The V gene end was trimmed by 3 bases and the J gene end by 0 bases; junction bases not matched to a gene: 4. Germline V CDR1 and CDR2: LGHNA, YNFKEQ. CDR3 length equals 16 residues. In DNA, the CDR3 is TGTGCCAGCAGCCATGACACAGGGGCAACTAATGAAAAACTGTTTTTT. This translates into CASSHDTGATNEKLFF.